This T cell receptor (beta chain) was captured by sequencing in a study of tumor-infiltrating lymphocytes in primary liver carcinoma. On the study more broadly: The patient group consisted of men and women aged 30 to 69 years. Broader study findings: Tumor top-250-clone fraction significantly exceeded that of blood (p = 0.039). The study found tumor-adjacent and tumor-blood pairs overlapped less than tumor region pairs. All five tumor regions shared only about 7-25% of top clones.

Turning to this clonotype: Its antigen remains unidentified. The junction does not match germline at one end; this may be a read error.

A constant-region primer served to make TCR beta cDNA from roughly 500 ng total RNA. Nested multiplex PCR, run for three rounds with slightly modified ARM-PCR, yielded TCR beta libraries. TCRdb re-called the multiplex PCR reads with MiXCR, one entry per CDR3 protein. This table has roughly 80,000 distinct CDR3 sequences, about three quarters appearing once. Unsorted bulk tissue, about 19-32 mg of it, served as the source for co-extraction of RNA and DNA. The sequenced sample consisted of liver tumor tissue from sampling region 1. Indicated subset: tumor region T1, superior pole. The receptor comes from a man aged 40-50 years with primary liver carcinoma and hepatitis B virus infection.

CDR3 DNA: TGTGCCAGCAGTATGGGACTAGCGGTTAGCACAGGTACGCAGTATTTT. Its protein product is CASSMGLAVSTGTQYF. The V call is TRBV11-1, the J call TRBJ2-3; TRBD2 agrees at 11 bases. The V gene's germline CDR1 is SGHAT and CDR2 FQDESV (reference sequence). The CDR3 contains 16 residues.